This T cell receptor (beta chain) was recorded in a study of identifying expanded T cells in peripheral blood. Study-level points and caveats: Technical replicates showed roughly 1.2 changed clones; about two weeks about 16; four weeks 19.

To note about this clone: Its target is unknown.

Measured with immunoSEQ multiplex PCR; TCRdb has only the in-frame clones, and not every one. The sample includes about 85,000 clones, around nine tenths of them seen just once. Trimming took 6 bases from V and 2 from J, leaving 12 bases between them. Germline CDR1 and CDR2: ENHRY and SYGVKD. The CDR3 is 14 amino acids. Collection occurred without any documented infections or immune events in donors. This sequence originates from a person between 18 and 70 years old in good health. J is TRBJ2-3 and V is TRBV10-3, with a weak D call TRBD2 (6 bases). Sequencing was done on a sample of blood. CDR3 loop: CAIREGTFTDTQYF. The CDR3 nucleotides are TGTGCCATCAGGGAGGGGACTTTCACAGATACGCAGTATTTT.